This T cell receptor beta chain was recovered during a study of T cells in Graves' hyperthyroidism and ophthalmopathy. Study details: The initial diagnosis was the point when peripheral blood was collected, ahead of any treatment.

The CDR3 runs 15 residues. Trimming at V came to 3 bases and at J to 2 bases, leaving 6 bases not matched to a gene. Germline assignment: CDR1 ENHRY and CDR2 SYGVKD. This clonotype was found many times. Amplification targeted TCR beta CDR3 regions from RNA transcripts. HTBI primers drove first-round RT-PCR of the TCR CDR3. TCRdb passed the multiplex PCR reads through MiXCR, listing each CDR3 protein once. The table records more than 250,000 distinct CDR3 sequences, about 15% of them present only once. The receptor was derived from a woman in her forties or fifties with Graves' hyperthyroidism that later progressed to Graves' ophthalmopathy. The sample comprised blood. V usage is TRBV10-3 and J usage is TRBJ2-7; 8 bases are shared with TRBD1. CDR3 nucleotides: TGTGCCATCAGTGACCTGGACAGGGTAACCTACGAGCAGTACTTC. Translated, it gives CAISDLDRVTYEQYF.